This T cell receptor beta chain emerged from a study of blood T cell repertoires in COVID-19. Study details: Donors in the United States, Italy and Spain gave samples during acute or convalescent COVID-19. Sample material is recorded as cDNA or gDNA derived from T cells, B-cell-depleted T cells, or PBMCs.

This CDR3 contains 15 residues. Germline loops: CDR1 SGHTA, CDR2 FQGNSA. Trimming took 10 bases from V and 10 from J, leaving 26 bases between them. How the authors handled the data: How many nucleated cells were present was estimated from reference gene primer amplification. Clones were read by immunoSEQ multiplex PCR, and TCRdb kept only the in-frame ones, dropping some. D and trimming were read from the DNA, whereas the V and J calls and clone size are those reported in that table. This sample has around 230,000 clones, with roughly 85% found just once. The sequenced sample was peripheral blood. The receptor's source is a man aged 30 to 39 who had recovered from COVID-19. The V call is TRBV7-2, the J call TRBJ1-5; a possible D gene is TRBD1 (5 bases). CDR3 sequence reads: CATATGPPGLKPQHF. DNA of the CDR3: TGTGCCACCGCCACAGGACCCCCTGGGCTTAAACCCCAGCATTTT.